This T cell receptor beta chain came from a study of T cells after yellow fever vaccination. The study, taken as a whole, reports: A small share of clonotypes appeared in both CD4 and CD8 compartments.

With respect to this clonotype: Antigen: not known.

Germline CDR1 reads SGHTA; CDR2 reads FQGNSA. The CDR3 runs to 16 residues. Trimming left V 5 bases short and J 12 bases short, with 25 bases between. TCRdb called the 5' RACE reads again in MiXCR, with one record for every CDR3 protein. The sample includes 450,000 to 600,000 distinct CDR3 sequences, 17% seen only once; the top ten take 15% to 20%. This sequence originates from a man aged 18 to 29 who received the YFV17D yellow fever vaccine. Specimen: PBMCs, collected 5 to 6 days after the first yellow fever vaccination. This rearrangement joins TRBV7-2 to TRBJ1-4; D not resolved. The CDR3 nucleotides are TGTGCCAGCAGCACCCCCCCCCACCGTTCAACTGCGGAACTGTTTTTT. Amino acids: CASSTPPHRSTAELFF.